The present T cell receptor beta chain was sequenced within a study of T cell responses to AZD1222 COVID-19 vaccine. This CDR3 contains 16 residues. V lost 4 bases to trimming and J lost 4 bases; unmatched junction nucleotides: 9. The V gene's germline CDR1 is LGHNA and CDR2 YSLEER. Produced via immunoSEQ multiplex PCR; TCRdb's table is partial and in-frame only. The table shows 110,000 or so clones, with approximately 86% occurring only once. Study-level findings and limits: A mostly white British donor set with more females was recruited, and clonal diversity was possibly underestimated.

Details on this clone: As yet, its antigen is unknown.

This material consisted of peripheral blood, taken 28 days after the second AZD1222 dose. This sequence joins TRBV4-3 and TRBJ1-1; TRBD1 matches 10 bases. The receptor comes from an adult who received the AZD1222 COVID-19 vaccine. The DNA for the CDR3 is TGCGCCAGCAGCCGAGAGACAGGGGGCTTGGGCACTGAAGCTTTCTTT. It codes for CASSRETGGLGTEAFF.